This TCR beta chain appears in the sequencing data of a study of Ad26.COV2.S vaccination and SARS-CoV-2 variants. Across the whole study: COV1001, an Ad26.COV2.S trial, supplied this vaccine-arm donor. Doses of Ad26.COV2.S were injected into muscle once or twice, 56 days apart. Findings and limits, study-wide: Once vaccination had occurred, spike-specific CD8+ and CD4+ T cell responses reportedly showed substantial breadth.

TCRdb's copy holds only in-frame clones and misses some; the assay was immunoSEQ multiplex PCR. The top ten hold around 3.7% of the sample, which has hundreds of thousands of clones, around 86% seen once. To note about this clone: Its antigen is undetermined.

Stated treatment: roughly 20 received Ad26.COV2.S at low or high dose, single or two shots; several received placebo; per-sample allocation not given. All samples were drawn on day 63, counting from the first vaccine or placebo injection. The vaccine antigen was prefusion-stabilized Wuhan SARS-CoV-2 spike. This specimen was peripheral blood, taken in a trial of Ad26.COV2.S vaccine versus placebo. The receptor's source is a person between 18 and 65 years old who received the Ad26.COV2.S COVID-19 vaccine or a placebo.

Here the CDR3 DNA reads TGCGCCAGCAGCTTGGACTGGGGGGGCAATGAGCAGTTCTTC. Its translation is CASSLDWGGNEQFF. The chain couples TRBV5-1 to TRBJ2-1; 7 bases are shared with TRBD2. The ends lost 0 bases at V and 6 bases at J; junction bases unmatched: 3. The CDR3 runs to 14 residues. Germline V gene data show CDR1 as SGHRS and CDR2 as YFSETQ.